This TCR beta chain was sequenced for a study of T-cell reconstitution after alpha-beta-depleted transplantation in children. Preparation of the TCRbeta library involved a method that used unique molecular identifiers. TCRdb re-analysed the PCR reads in MiXCR, keeping a single row per CDR3 protein. The sample carries some 490,000 distinct CDR3 sequences, approximately 13% recorded once. The CDR3 extends over 16 amino acids. Germline CDR1 is SEHNR and CDR2 is FQNEAQ (reference sequence). V trimming: 5 bases; J trimming: 4 bases; junction bases outside the gene matches: 11. This sample comprised PBMCs from the stem cell graft donor, obtained from the stem cell graft. This receptor was taken from a human donor who donated a stem cell graft to a child with combined immunodeficiency. The rearrangement uses TRBV7-9 and TRBJ2-3; 8 bases match TRBD2. The CDR3 is CASSPQGLALSDTQYF. The CDR3 DNA reads as TGTGCCAGCAGCCCGCAAGGACTAGCCCTATCAGATACGCAGTATTTT.